This T cell receptor beta chain came from a study of identical twins. Study-wide results and limits: The authors drew conclusions from cross-sectional statistical analysis rather than following the same donors. Models underestimated TCR alpha sharing (out-of-frame) in monozygotic twins.

TCRdb used MiXCR to reprocess the 5' RACE reads, holding one entry per CDR3 protein. Seen here are hundreds of thousands of distinct CDR3 sequences, 6% to 6.5% observed once, and the top ten hold 1.5% to 2%. This clonotype was seen more than once but under ten times. The antigen is undetermined. This TCR was recovered from a man aged 18 to 29 in good health. Sequences were obtained from naive T cells sorted from blood.

The CDR3 spells CASKGHTGELFF. CDR3 DNA sequence: TGTGCCAGCAAGGGACACACCGGGGAGCTGTTTTTT. The chain employs TRBV6-5 and TRBJ2-2, with D possibly called TRBD1 or TRBD2 (5 bases each). V was trimmed by 7 bases and J by 3 bases, leaving 6 bases between them. Germline CDR1 and CDR2: MNHEY and SVGAGI. This CDR3 comprises 12 residues.